This TCR beta chain originates from a study of control samples from healthy donors and cancer patients (dated by TCRdb to the early 2020s). Concerning this clone: Its target antigen remains unknown. No much larger clonotype is one base removed from it; base qualities were not supplied.

V is cut back by 0 bases and J by 4 bases, with 5 bases in the junction unmatched. The CDR3 goes from the cysteine to the phenylalanine over 15 residues. The read is trimmed to its CDR3 DNA, 45 bases read in frame from base 1. The germline V gene yields SGHDT for CDR1 and YYEEEE for CDR2. The library was prepared using the immunoSEQ multiplex PCR assay. Imported from immuneACCESS, the table was reduced by TCRdb to in-frame sequences with V and J called. These copies leave out some clones; in studies compared against another copy, an unresolved V gene accounts for under half, and the cause of the remainder is not known. The sample includes fewer than 120,000 clones, with approximately 87% observed a single time. The ten largest clones capture roughly 4% of the sample.

The material sequenced was PBMCs. The clonotype was recovered from a woman aged 60-75 years with lung cancer. Here the chain combines TRBV5-6 and TRBJ2-3; 7 nucleotides in the junction match TRBD2. The DNA sequence is as follows: TGTGCCAGCAGCTTGGCCCTGGGGGGGTCAGATACGCAGTATTTT. Its translation is CASSLALGGSDTQYF.